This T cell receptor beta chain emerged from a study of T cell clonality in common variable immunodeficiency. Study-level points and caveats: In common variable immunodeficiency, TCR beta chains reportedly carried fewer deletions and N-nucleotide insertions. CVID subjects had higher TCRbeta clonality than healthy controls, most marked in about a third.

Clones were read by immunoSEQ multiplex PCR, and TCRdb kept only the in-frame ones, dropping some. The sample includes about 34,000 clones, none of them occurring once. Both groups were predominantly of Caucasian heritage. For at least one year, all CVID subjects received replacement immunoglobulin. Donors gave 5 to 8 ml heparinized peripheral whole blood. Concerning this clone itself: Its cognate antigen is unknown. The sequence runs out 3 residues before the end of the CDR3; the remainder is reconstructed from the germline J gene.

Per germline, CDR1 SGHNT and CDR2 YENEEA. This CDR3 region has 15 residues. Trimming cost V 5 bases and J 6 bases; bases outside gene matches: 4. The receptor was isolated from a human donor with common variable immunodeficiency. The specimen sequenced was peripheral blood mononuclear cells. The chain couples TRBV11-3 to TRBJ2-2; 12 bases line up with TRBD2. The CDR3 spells CASSARTSGAGELFF. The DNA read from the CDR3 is TGTGCCAGCAGCGCCCGGACTAGCGGGGCCGGGGAG.